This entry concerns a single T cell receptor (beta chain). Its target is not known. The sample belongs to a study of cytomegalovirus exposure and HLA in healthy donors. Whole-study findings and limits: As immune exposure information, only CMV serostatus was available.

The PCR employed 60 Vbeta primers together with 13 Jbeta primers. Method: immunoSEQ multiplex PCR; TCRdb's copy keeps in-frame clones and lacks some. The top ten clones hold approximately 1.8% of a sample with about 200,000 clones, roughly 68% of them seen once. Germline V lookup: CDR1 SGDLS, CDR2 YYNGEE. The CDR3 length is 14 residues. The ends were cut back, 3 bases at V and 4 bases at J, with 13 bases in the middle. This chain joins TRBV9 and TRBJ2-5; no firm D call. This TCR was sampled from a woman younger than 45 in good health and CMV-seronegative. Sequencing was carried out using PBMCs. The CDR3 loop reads CASSDQWLPETQYF. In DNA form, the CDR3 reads TGTGCCAGCAGCGACCAGTGGCTCCCAGAGACCCAGTACTTC.